At least ten counts were recorded for the clone carrying this TCR beta chain. The V and J ends lost 2 bases and 7 bases respectively, with 14 bases between them. This CDR3 is built from 14 residues. The record originates from a study of T cells in Graves' hyperthyroidism and ophthalmopathy. RNA transcripts served as the template for amplifying TCR beta CDR3 regions. TCR CDR3 underwent first-round RT-PCR with the HTBI primer set. A single record per CDR3 protein comes from TCRdb applying MiXCR to the multiplex PCR reads. This sample has 530,000 or so distinct CDR3 sequences, with 46% found just once. V is TRBV12-3 or TRBV12-4 and J is TRBJ1-1; D is possibly TRBD1 (5 bases). The sequenced material came from peripheral blood or thyroid tissue (not recorded which). This sequence originates from a woman younger than 35 with Graves' hyperthyroidism. The CDR3 DNA is TGTGCCAGCAGTTTATTCCAGGGTGAGGGTGAAGCTTTCTTT. Its protein is CASSLFQGEGEAFF.